Each of the 10 T cell receptor beta chains below was sequenced from the same sample in a study of T cell responses to AZD1222 COVID-19 vaccine. The method was immunoSEQ multiplex PCR; TCRdb's version includes in-frame clones alone and lacks a portion of them. Found here are about 140,000 clones, 92% of them singletons; the top ten hold around 1.3%. This specimen was peripheral blood, taken on day 0 of AZD1222 vaccination. These receptors originate from an adult in good health.

V and J are TRBV5-1 and TRBJ1-2; D perhaps matches TRBD1 (5 bases). CDR1 is SGHRS and CDR2 is YFSETQ in the germline V gene. V was cut by 2 bases and J by 1 base, with 6 bases left in between. The CDR3 consists of 13 residues. The CDR3 region has the DNA TGCGCCAGCAGCTTTGGGGGTAACTATGGCTACACCTTC. Translation gives CASSFGGNYGYTF.

The chain uses TRBV29-1 and TRBJ2-1, with 7 positions matching TRBD1. V gave up 8 bases and J gave up 2 bases; unmatched junction bases: 12. The CDR3 length is 15 residues. Germline V gene sequence: CDR1 SQVTM, CDR2 ANQGSEA. This CDR3 reads CSPKPRQGTYNEQFF. The CDR3 DNA reads as TGCAGCCCGAAGCCCAGACAGGGAACCTACAATGAGCAGTTCTTC.

CDR3 loop: CATSRDGRGVEAFF. The DNA for the CDR3 is TGTGCCACCAGCAGAGATGGTCGGGGGGTAGAAGCTTTCTTT. This chain connects TRBV15 to TRBJ1-1; a weak D match, TRBD1 (5 bases). Germline V gives CDR1 LNHNV, CDR2 YYDKDF (reference sequence). The V end lost 0 bases, the J end lost 8 bases, and 13 bases lay between the germline ends. The CDR3 is 14 amino acids.

The V call is TRBV9, the J call TRBJ2-3; 9 nucleotides match TRBD2. This CDR3 is 17 amino acids long. V lost 0 bases to trimming and J lost 2 bases; unmatched junction nucleotides: 7. The germline CDR1 and CDR2 sequences are SGDLS and YYNGEE. In nucleotides, the CDR3 is TGTGCCAGCAGCGTAGGTTCTAGCGGGGCCCTCACAGATACGCAGTATTTT. It is translated as CASSVGSSGALTDTQYF.

The rearrangement uses TRBV30 and TRBJ2-7; 12 bases are shared with TRBD2. The CDR3 consists of 14 residues. Losses at the gene ends were 5 bases for V and 2 bases for J; bases not matched to a gene: 4. In germline, CDR1 is GTSNPN, CDR2 SVGIG (reference sequence). CDR3 residues: CAWALAGGTYEQYF. The DNA for the CDR3 is TGTGCCTGGGCCCTAGCGGGGGGGACCTACGAGCAGTACTTC.

The rearrangement links TRBV6-6 to TRBJ2-1; 16 bases map to TRBD2. Germline loops: CDR1 MNHNY, CDR2 SVGAGI (reference sequence). The CDR3 loop spans 15 amino acids. V lost 5 bases and J lost 10; bases outside the gene matches: 5. The CDR3 loop reads CASSKGLAGGKEQFF. Here the CDR3 DNA reads TGTGCCAGCAGTAAGGGACTAGCGGGGGGGAAGGAGCAGTTCTTC.

The V gene is TRBV9, the J gene TRBJ1-2; TRBD1 aligns across 11 bases. Germline V lookup: CDR1 SGDLS, CDR2 YYNGEE. The length of the CDR3 is 15 residues. After removal of 0 bases from V and 7 bases from J, the junction contained 5 bases not matched to a gene. DNA for the CDR3: TGTGCCAGCAGCGTAGACGGACAGGGGGCGGGTGGCTACACCTTC. Its protein is CASSVDGQGAGGYTF.

The genes are TRBV9 and TRBJ2-3, with D hard to call. Germline V gene lookup returns CDR1 SGDLS and CDR2 YYNGEE. V lost 0 bases and J 4 bases, leaving 12 bases between the germline ends. The CDR3 totals 15 residues. This chain's CDR3 is CASSVGKSPPDTQYF. CDR3 bases: TGTGCCAGCAGCGTAGGGAAGTCCCCCCCAGATACGCAGTATTTT.

The rearrangement uses TRBV7-3 and TRBJ2-3, with D tentatively TRBD1 or TRBD2 (5 bases each). Germline CDR1 SGHTA, CDR2 FQGTGA. The CDR3 spans 15 residues. Trimming left V 2 bases short and J 0 bases short, with 9 bases between. CDR3 sequence: CASSLRGGSTDTQYF. For the CDR3, the DNA is TGTGCCAGCAGCTTACGGGGCGGTAGCACAGATACGCAGTATTTT.

The V gene is TRBV30, the J gene TRBJ1-2, with TRBD1 matching 8 bases. Per the germline V gene, CDR1 is GTSNPN and CDR2 is SVGIG (reference sequence). The length of the CDR3 is 13 residues. Trimming at V came to 0 bases and at J to 8 bases, leaving 5 bases not matched to a gene. The CDR3 spells CAWSVTDREGYTF. CDR3 nucleotides: TGTGCCTGGAGTGTCACGGACAGGGAGGGCTACACCTTC.